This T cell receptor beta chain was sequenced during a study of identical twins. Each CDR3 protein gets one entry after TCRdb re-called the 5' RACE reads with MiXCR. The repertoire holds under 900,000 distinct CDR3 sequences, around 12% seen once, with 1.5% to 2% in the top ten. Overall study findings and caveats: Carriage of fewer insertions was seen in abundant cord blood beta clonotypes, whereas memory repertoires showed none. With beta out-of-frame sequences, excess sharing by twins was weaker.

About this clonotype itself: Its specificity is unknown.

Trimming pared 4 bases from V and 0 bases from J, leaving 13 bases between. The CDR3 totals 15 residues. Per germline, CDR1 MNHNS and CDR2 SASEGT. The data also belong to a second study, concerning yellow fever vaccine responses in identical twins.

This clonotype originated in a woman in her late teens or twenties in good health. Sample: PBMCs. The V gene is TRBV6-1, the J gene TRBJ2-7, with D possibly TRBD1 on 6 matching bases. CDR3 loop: CASSGGHANSYEQYF. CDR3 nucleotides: TGTGCCAGCAGTGGGGGACATGCGAACTCCTACGAGCAGTACTTC.